The clone carrying this T cell receptor beta chain has a single count. Its antigen is unidentified. This record belongs to a study of T cell responses to AZD1222 COVID-19 vaccine. Regarding the study as a whole: Clonal diversity may have been underestimated, and the donors were mostly white British, with more females than males. Only after the peak T cell response were repertoires sampled.

This CDR3 has 13 amino acids. Between the trimmed V and J ends, which lost 1 base and 5 bases, there was a span of 6 bases. The germline V gene encodes CDR1 SGHTA and CDR2 FQGTGA. Repertoires were generated with immunoSEQ multiplex PCR, while TCRdb's copy carries only in-frame clones and drops some. This table has 65,000 to 90,000 clones, around 90% appearing once. Second-dose intervals near 4 or 12 weeks were combined. This TCR came from an adult who received the AZD1222 COVID-19 vaccine. This chain joins TRBV7-3 and TRBJ2-1, with D unclear. The sample in question was peripheral blood, obtained 28 days after the second AZD1222 dose. The DNA of the CDR3 is TGTGCCAGCAGCTTAATGTTTGACAATGAGCAGTTCTTC. Translation gives CASSLMFDNEQFF.